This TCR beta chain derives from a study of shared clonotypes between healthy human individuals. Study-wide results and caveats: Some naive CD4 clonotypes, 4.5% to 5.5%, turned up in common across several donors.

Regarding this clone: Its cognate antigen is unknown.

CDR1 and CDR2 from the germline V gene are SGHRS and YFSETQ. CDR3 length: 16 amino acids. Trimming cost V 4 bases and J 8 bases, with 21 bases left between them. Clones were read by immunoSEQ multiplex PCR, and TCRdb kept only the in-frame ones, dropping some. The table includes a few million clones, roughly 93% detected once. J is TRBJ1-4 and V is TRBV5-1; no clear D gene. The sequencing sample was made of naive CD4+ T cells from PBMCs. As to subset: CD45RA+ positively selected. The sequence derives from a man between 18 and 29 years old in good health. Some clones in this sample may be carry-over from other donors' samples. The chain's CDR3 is CASSPVPTRPGEKLFF. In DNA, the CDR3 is TGCGCCAGCAGCCCCGTTCCGACCCGCCCGGGGGAAAAACTGTTTTTT. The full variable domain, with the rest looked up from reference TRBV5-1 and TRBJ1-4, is KAGVTQTPRYLIKTRGQQVTLSCSPISGHRSVSWYQQTPGQGLQFLFEYFSETQRNKGNFPGRFSGRQFSNSRSEMNVSTLELGDSALYLCASSPVPTRPGEKLFFGSGTQLSVL.